These 16 T cell receptor beta chains were all obtained from the same sample, sequenced in a study of shared clonotypes between healthy human individuals. TCRdb's copy holds only in-frame clones and misses some; the assay was immunoSEQ multiplex PCR. The sample lists around 2.1 million clones, about 92% occurring once. The naive CD8 population came from CD45RO-negative cells selected for CCR7, without terminally differentiated effector memory CD45RA+ cells. The specimen was naive CD8+ T cells from PBMCs. Receptors originate from a man aged 18-30 years in good health. Some clones in this sample may be carry-over from other donors' samples.

The chain has TRBV2 and TRBJ2-6, with D tentatively TRBD2 (6 bases). V was trimmed by 7 bases and J by 4 bases, leaving 17 bases between them. The CDR3 is 16 residues long. The V gene's germline CDR1 is SNHLY and CDR2 FYNNEI. In nucleotides, the CDR3 is TGTGCCAGCAAAGCTCTACTAGCCTCCGGGGCCAACGTCCTGACTTTC. This gives the protein CASKALLASGANVLTF.

The CDR3 sequence is CATSRAQGLGRELFF. The CDR3 nucleotides are TGTGCCACCAGCAGAGCACAGGGATTAGGACGGGAGCTGTTTTTT. V gene TRBV15 combines with J gene TRBJ2-2, with D possibly being TRBD1 (6 bases). In germline, CDR1 is LNHNV, CDR2 YYDKDF (reference sequence). Trimming removed 1 base from V and 9 bases from J, with 15 bases in between. The CDR3 loop spans 15 amino acids.

The chain is built from TRBV9 and TRBJ1-1; D not certain. CDR3 size: 14 residues. With 4 bases removed from V and 1 base from J, the gap between germline ends came to 11 bases. Germline lookup yields CDR1 SGDLS and CDR2 YYNGEE. The CDR3 region is CASSSSGRNTEAFF. CDR3 DNA: TGTGCCAGCAGCTCTTCGGGGAGGAACACTGAAGCTTTCTTT.

V usage is TRBV11-2 and J usage is TRBJ2-2; tentatively, D is TRBD1 or TRBD2 (6 bases each). Germline assignment: CDR1 SGHAT and CDR2 FQNNGV. The CDR3 extends over 16 amino acids. V was clipped by 6 bases and J by 4 bases, with 18 bases between them. CDR3: CASRSWGASGTGELFF. In DNA form, the CDR3 reads TGTGCCAGCAGGAGCTGGGGGGCGAGTGGCACCGGGGAGCTGTTTTTT.

In this sample, this clone turned up once. J is TRBJ1-4 and V is TRBV6-5, with D unresolved. The CDR3 spans 15 residues. Trimming stripped 0 bases from V and 8 bases from J, with 13 bases between. Per the germline V gene, CDR1 is MNHEY and CDR2 is SVGAGI. CDR3 sequence (DNA): TGTGCCAGCAGTTACTCTCCGGGGTGGAGGGAAAAACTGTTTTTT. This encodes CASSYSPGWREKLFF.

The chain carries TRBV2 and TRBJ2-7, with TRBD1 identical over 9 bases. V was pared by 6 bases and J by 3 bases, with 9 bases of the junction left unmatched. Germline assignment: CDR1 SNHLY and CDR2 FYNNEI. The CDR3 is made up of 15 amino acids. CDR3 region: CASRGQGGGVYEQYF. In nucleotides, the CDR3 is TGTGCCAGCAGGGGACAGGGCGGGGGAGTCTACGAGCAGTACTTC.

This clone was picked up one time. V is TRBV19 and J is TRBJ2-7, with D possibly matching TRBD2 (5 bases). The germline gives CDR1 LNHDA, CDR2 SQIVND (reference sequence). Trimming removed 3 bases from V and 4 bases from J, with 19 bases in between. The CDR3 has 16 residues. In nucleotides, the CDR3 is TGTGCCAGTAGTATCCGTGGACTTGGACCTTTATACGAGCAGTACTTC. Amino acid sequence: CASSIRGLGPLYEQYF.

The V gene is TRBV9, the J gene TRBJ2-3; tentative D call: TRBD2 (5 bases). The germline CDR1 and CDR2 sequences are SGDLS and YYNGEE. This CDR3 region has 16 residues. Trimming took 4 bases from V and 2 from J, leaving 17 bases between them. CDR3 sequence reads: CASSPRTGENTDTQYF. CDR3 sequence (DNA): TGTGCCAGCAGCCCCCGGACTGGGGAAAACACAGATACGCAGTATTTT.

The chain joins TRBV7-9 to TRBJ2-7; D is unclear. CDR3 length: 13 amino acids. Per the germline V gene, CDR1 is SEHNR and CDR2 is FQNEAQ (reference sequence). V was cut by 4 bases and J by 1 base, with 8 bases left in between. The CDR3 is CASSSDGSYEQYF. CDR3 nucleotide sequence: TGTGCCAGCAGCTCGGACGGGTCCTACGAGCAGTACTTC.

The V gene is TRBV4-2, the J gene TRBJ1-1, with 8 bases matching TRBD1. The CDR3 consists of 12 residues. Germline values: CDR1 LGHNA, CDR2 YNFKEQ. Trimming cost V 1 base and J 8 bases; bases outside gene matches: 0. The CDR3 loop is CASSQGTGEAFF. CDR3 in DNA: TGTGCCAGCAGCCAAGGGACAGGGGAAGCTTTCTTT.

Regarding this clone: In the same sample, other DNA sequences code for this CDR3. J is TRBJ2-7 and V is TRBV27; D is undetermined. The length of the CDR3 is 13 residues. CDR1 MNHEY and CDR2 SMNVEV come from the germline V gene (reference sequence). V was cut by 2 bases and J by 4 bases, with 9 bases left in between. The CDR3 reads CASSLAPSYEQYF. CDR3 sequence (DNA): TGTGCCAGCAGTTTAGCCCCCTCGTACGAGCAGTACTTC.

The chain is built from TRBV6-1 and TRBJ1-5; D not resolved. Trimming cost V 1 base and J 5 bases, with 15 bases left between them. The CDR3 runs to 16 residues. Germline loops: CDR1 MNHNS, CDR2 SASEGT. CDR3 coding DNA: TGTGCCAGCAGTGAAGTTTATGGGCTAGTCCATCAGCCCCAGCATTTT. This encodes CASSEVYGLVHQPQHF.

The rearrangement uses TRBV4-3 and TRBJ1-5; 11 bases fit TRBD1. This CDR3 comprises 15 residues. The germline V gene encodes CDR1 LGHNA and CDR2 YSLEER. The V gene end was trimmed by 3 bases and the J gene end by 6 bases; junction bases not matched to a gene: 4. CDR3 in DNA: TGCGCCAGCAGCCAGGACAGGGGGCCCAGTCAGCCCCAGCATTTT. It is translated as CASSQDRGPSQPQHF.

The rearrangement joins TRBV11-2 to TRBJ2-1, with D possibly being TRBD1 or TRBD2 (5 bases each). CDR3 length equals 15 residues. CDR1 SGHAT and CDR2 FQNNGV come from the germline V gene. Trimming pared 2 bases from V and 5 bases from J, leaving 13 bases between. The CDR3 region has the DNA TGTGCCAGCAGCTTATCGTCCGGGGCCGACAATGAGCAGTTCTTC. It codes for CASSLSSGADNEQFF.

The V and J genes are TRBV7-8 and TRBJ1-2, with D tentatively TRBD1 (5 bases). The germline V gene has CDR1 SGHVS and CDR2 FQNEAQ. V shed 4 bases and J shed 5 bases, with 20 bases lying between them. The CDR3 is made up of 16 amino acids. Written as DNA, the CDR3 is TGTGCCAGCAGCTCCCTGGGGGTAGAGCCAAATTATGGCTACACCTTC. This translates into CASSSLGVEPNYGYTF.

This clone was observed a handful of times. The V gene is TRBV4-3, the J gene TRBJ1-1; D call uncertain. V gave up 4 bases and J gave up 0 bases, with 15 bases separating them. The length of the CDR3 is 16 residues. Per germline, CDR1 LGHNA and CDR2 YSLEER. The CDR3 coding sequence is TGCGCCAGCAGCCTATACCAAGCTCAGATGAACACTGAAGCTTTCTTT. This codes for CASSLYQAQMNTEAFF.